The source of this TCR beta chain is a study of T cell changes during pregnancy in multiple sclerosis. Using immunoSEQ multiplex PCR, the repertoire was profiled, and TCRdb retains in-frame clones only, with some absent. The profile shows some 97,000 clones, approximately 94% of them singletons. This CDR3 comprises 14 residues. V was shortened by 0 bases and J by 7 bases, with 13 bases between the two germline ends. The germline CDR1 and CDR2 sequences are SGDLS and YYNGEE. The specimen was peripheral blood, collected before pregnancy. This chain links TRBV9 with TRBJ2-5; the D gene is possibly TRBD2 (5 bases). This TCR was recovered from a female donor with multiple sclerosis, enrolled in a pregnancy study. The CDR3 DNA reads as TGTGCCAGCAGCGTAGCACCGGACCGGGGGACCCAGTACTTC. This codes for CASSVAPDRGTQYF.